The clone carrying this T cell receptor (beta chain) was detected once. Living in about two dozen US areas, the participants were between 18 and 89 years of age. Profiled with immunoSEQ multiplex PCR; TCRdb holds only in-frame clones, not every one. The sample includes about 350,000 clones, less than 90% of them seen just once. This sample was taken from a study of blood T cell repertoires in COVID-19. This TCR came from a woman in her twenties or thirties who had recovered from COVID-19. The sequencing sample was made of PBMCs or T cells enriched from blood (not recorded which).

DNA of the CDR3: TGTGCCAGTAGGGGGGGGAGCTCCTACAATGAGCAGTTCTTC. Protein: CASRGGSSYNEQFF. The V call is TRBV19, the J call TRBJ2-1; the match to TRBD2 covers 7 bases. The CDR3 is made up of 14 amino acids. Germline V CDR1 and CDR2: LNHDA, SQIVND (reference sequence). Trimming cost V 6 bases and J 0 bases; bases outside gene matches: 2.